This T cell receptor (beta chain) is from a study of T cell responses to AZD1222 COVID-19 vaccine. For this clone: As yet, its antigen is unknown.

The CDR3 length is 13 residues. The germline CDR1 and CDR2 sequences are MDHEN and SYDVKM. Unmatched junction bases numbered 5, after V lost 4 bases and J lost 7 bases. Generated by immunoSEQ multiplex PCR, the TCRdb table keeps only in-frame clones and is missing some. Here the sample spans some 120,000 clones, 80% to 90% being singletons. Study results and caveats: Among spike-specific TCRs, nearly half reportedly target unmutated variant regions. Seropositive at baseline were only a handful of AZD1222 recipients.

The material sequenced was peripheral blood, taken on day 0 of AZD1222 vaccination. V usage is TRBV28 and J usage is TRBJ1-2, with 8 bases matching TRBD1. This sequence originates from an adult in good health. This CDR3 is CASSSGGALGYTF. DNA of the CDR3: TGTGCCAGCAGTTCAGGGGGCGCGCTTGGCTACACCTTC.